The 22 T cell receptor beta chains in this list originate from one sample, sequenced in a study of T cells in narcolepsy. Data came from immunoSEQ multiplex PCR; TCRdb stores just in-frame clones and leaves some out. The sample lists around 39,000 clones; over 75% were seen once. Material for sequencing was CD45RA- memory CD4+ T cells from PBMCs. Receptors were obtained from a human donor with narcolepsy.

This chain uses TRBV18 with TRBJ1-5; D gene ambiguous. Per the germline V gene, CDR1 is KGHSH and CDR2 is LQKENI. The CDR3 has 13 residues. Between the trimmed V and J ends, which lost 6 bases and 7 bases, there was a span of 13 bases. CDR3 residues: CASSPLGEQPQHF. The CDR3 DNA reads TGTGCCAGCTCCCCCCTGGGAGAACAGCCCCAGCATTTT.

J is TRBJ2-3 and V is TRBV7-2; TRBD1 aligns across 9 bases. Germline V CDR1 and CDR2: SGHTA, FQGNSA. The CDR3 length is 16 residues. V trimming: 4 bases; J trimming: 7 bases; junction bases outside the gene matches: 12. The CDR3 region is CASSWWGGQGRYTQYF. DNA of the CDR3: TGTGCCAGCAGCTGGTGGGGGGGACAGGGCCGGTATACGCAGTATTTT. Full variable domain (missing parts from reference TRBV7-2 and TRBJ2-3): GAGVSQSPSNKVTEKGKDVELRCDPISGHTALYWYRQSLGQGLEFLIYFQGNSAPDKSGLPSDRFSAERTGGSVSTLTIQRTQQEDSAVYLCASSWWGGQGRYTQYFGPGTRLTVL.

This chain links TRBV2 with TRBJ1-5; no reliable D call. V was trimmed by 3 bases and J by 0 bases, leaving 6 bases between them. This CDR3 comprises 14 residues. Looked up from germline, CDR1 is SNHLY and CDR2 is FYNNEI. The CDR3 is CASSDGLSNQPQHF. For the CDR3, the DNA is TGTGCCAGCAGTGATGGCCTTAGCAATCAGCCCCAGCATTTT.

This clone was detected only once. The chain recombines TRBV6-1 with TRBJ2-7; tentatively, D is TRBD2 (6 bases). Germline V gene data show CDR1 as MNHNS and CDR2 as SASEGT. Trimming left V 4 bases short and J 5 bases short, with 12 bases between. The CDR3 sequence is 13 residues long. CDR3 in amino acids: CASSARGSHEQYF. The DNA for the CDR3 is TGTGCCAGCAGTGCCCGGGGGTCCCACGAGCAGTACTTC.

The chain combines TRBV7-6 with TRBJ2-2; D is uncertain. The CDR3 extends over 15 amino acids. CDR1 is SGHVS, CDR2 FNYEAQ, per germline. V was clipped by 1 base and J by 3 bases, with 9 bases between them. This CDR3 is CASSLVGSYTGELFF. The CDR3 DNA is TGTGCCAGCAGCTTAGTGGGCAGCTACACCGGGGAGCTGTTTTTT.

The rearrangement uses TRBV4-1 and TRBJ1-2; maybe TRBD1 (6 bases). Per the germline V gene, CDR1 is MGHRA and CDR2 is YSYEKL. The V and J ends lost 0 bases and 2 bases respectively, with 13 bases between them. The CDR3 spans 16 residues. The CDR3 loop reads CASSQDLGQGNYGYTF. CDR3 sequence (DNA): TGCGCCAGCAGCCAAGATCTGGGCCAGGGGAACTATGGCTACACCTTC.

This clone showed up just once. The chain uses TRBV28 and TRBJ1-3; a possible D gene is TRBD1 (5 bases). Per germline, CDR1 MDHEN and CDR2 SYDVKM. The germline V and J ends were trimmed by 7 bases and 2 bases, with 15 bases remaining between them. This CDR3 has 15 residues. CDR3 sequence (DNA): TGTGCCAGCACCCCCCCGCAGGGAACTGGAAACACCATATATTTT. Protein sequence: CASTPPQGTGNTIYF. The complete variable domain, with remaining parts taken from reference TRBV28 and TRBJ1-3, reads DVKVTQSSRYLVKRTGEKVFLECVQDMDHENMFWYRQDPGLGLRLIYFSYDVKMKEKGDIPEGYSVSREKKERFSLILESASTNQTSMYLCASTPPQGTGNTIYFGEGSWLTVV.

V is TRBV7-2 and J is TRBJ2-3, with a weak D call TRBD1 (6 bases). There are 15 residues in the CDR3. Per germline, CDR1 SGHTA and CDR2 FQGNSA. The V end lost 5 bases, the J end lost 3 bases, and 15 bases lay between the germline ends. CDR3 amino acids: CASSLQGRVTDTQYF. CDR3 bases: TGTGCCAGCAGCCTTCAGGGGCGGGTAACAGATACGCAGTATTTT.

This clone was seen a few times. In DNA form, the CDR3 reads TGTGCCAGCTCACCAAATTCCGGGACAGTTAGCAATCAGCCCCAGCATTTT. Amino acids: CASSPNSGTVSNQPQHF. The J gene is TRBJ1-5, the V gene TRBV18; 7 bases agree with TRBD1. The ends lost 2 bases at V and 0 bases at J; junction bases unmatched: 7. The CDR3 contains 17 residues. Germline CDR1 KGHSH, CDR2 LQKENI.

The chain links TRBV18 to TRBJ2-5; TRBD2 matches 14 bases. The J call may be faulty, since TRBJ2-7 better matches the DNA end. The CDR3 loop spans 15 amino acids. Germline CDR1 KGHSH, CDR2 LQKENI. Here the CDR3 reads CASSPGTSGGYEQYF. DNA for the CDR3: TGTGCCAGCTCACCTGGGACTAGCGGGGGATACGAGCAGTACTTC.

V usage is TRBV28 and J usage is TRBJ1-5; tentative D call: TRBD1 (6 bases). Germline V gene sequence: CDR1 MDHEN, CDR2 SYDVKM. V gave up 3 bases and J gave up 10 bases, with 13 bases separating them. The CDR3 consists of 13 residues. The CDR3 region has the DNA TGTGCCAGCAGTTTTAGGGGGTTCGGACCCCAGCATTTT. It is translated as CASSFRGFGPQHF.

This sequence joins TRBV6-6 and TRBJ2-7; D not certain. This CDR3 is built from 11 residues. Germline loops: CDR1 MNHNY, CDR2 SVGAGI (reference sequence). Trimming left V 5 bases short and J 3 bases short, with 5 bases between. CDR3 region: CASSGNYEQYF. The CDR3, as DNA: TGTGCCAGCAGTGGGAACTACGAGCAGTACTTC.

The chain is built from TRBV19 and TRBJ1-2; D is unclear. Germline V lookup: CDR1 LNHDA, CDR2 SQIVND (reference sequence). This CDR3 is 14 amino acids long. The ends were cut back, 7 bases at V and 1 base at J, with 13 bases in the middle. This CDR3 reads CASTPGGVNYGYTF. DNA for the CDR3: TGTGCCAGTACCCCGGGCGGGGTTAACTATGGCTACACCTTC.

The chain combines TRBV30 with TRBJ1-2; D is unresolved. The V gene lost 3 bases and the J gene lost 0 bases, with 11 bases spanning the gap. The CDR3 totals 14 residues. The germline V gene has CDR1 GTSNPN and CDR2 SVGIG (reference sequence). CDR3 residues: CAWRWAPANYGYTF. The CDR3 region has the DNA TGTGCCTGGAGGTGGGCCCCAGCTAACTATGGCTACACCTTC.

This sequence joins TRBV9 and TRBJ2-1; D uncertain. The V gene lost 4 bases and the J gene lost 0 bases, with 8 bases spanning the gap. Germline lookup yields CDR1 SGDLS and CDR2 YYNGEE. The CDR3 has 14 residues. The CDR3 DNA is TGTGCCAGCAGCCCCCGGAGCTCCTACAATGAGCAGTTCTTC. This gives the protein CASSPRSSYNEQFF.

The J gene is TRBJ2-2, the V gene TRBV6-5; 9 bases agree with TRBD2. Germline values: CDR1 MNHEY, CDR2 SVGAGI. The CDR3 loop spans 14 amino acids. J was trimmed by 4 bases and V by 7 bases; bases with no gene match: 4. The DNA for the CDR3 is TGTGCCAGCAACCTGCGGGGGGGCACCGGGGAGCTGTTTTTT. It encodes CASNLRGGTGELFF.

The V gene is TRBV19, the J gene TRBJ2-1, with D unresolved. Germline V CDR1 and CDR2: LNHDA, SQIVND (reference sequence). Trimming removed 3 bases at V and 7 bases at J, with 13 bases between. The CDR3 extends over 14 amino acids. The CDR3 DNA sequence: TGTGCCAGTAGTATCGGCTCCGCTTCAAATGAGCAGTTCTTC. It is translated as CASSIGSASNEQFF.

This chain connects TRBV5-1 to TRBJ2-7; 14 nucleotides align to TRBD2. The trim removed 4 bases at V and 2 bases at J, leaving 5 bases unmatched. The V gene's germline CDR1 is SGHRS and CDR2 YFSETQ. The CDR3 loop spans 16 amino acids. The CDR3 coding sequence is TGCGCCAGCAGCCAGAGGACTAGCGGGGGGACCTACGAGCAGTACTTC. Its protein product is CASSQRTSGGTYEQYF.

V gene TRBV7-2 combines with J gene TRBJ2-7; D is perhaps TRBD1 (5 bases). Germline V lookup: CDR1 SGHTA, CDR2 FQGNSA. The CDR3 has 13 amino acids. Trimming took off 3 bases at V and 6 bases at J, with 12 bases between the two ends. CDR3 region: CASSLAQGVEQYF. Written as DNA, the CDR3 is TGTGCCAGCAGCTTGGCCCAAGGGGTCGAGCAGTACTTC. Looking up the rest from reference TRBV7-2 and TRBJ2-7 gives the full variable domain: GAGVSQSPSNKVTEKGKDVELRCDPISGHTALYWYRQSLGQGLEFLIYFQGNSAPDKSGLPSDRFSAERTGGSVSTLTIQRTQQEDSAVYLCASSLAQGVEQYFGPGTRLTVT.

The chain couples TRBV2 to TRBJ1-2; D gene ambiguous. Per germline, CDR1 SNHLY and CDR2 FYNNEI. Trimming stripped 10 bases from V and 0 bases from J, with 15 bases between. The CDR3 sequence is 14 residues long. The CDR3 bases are TGTGCCACACGAGGGAGCGTTTCTAACTATGGCTACACCTTC. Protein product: CATRGSVSNYGYTF. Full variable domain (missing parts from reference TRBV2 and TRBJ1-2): EPEVTQTPSHQVTQMGQEVILRCVPISNHLYFYWYRQILGQKVEFLVSFYNNEISEKSEIFDDQFSVERPDGSNFTLKIRSTKLEDSAMYFCATRGSVSNYGYTFGSGTRLTVV.

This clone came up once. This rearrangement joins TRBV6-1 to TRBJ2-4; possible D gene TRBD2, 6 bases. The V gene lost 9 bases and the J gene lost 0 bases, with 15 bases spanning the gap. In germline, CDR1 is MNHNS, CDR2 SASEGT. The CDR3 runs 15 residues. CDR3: CASSWEELAKNIQYF. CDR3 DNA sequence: TGTGCCAGTTCATGGGAGGAATTAGCCAAAAACATTCAGTACTTC.

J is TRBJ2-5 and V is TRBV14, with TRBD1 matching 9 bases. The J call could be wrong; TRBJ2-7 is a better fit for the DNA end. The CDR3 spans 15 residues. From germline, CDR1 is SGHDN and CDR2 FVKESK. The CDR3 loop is CASSQVQGALNEQYF. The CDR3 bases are TGTGCCAGCAGCCAAGTACAGGGGGCTTTGAACGAGCAGTACTTC.